This T cell receptor beta chain emerged from a study of T cells in Graves' hyperthyroidism and ophthalmopathy. Calling Graves' hyperthyroidism stable meant ophthalmopathy did not progress within 18 months. Disease duration under 2 months; hyperthyroidism patients were aged 18 to 65. Amplification yielded TCR beta CDR3 regions, with RNA transcripts as the source. The HTBI set primed first-round TCR CDR3 RT-PCR. TCRdb reprocessed the multiplex PCR reads via MiXCR and lists one record per CDR3 protein. Of fewer than 600,000 distinct CDR3 sequences detected, roughly 14% appear once; the ten largest clones hold around a sixth. V lost 6 bases and J 3 bases, leaving 12 bases between the germline ends. The length of the CDR3 is 12 residues. Germline CDR1 reads SQVTM; CDR2 reads ANQGSEA.

The TCR originated in a woman between 18 and 29 years old with Graves' hyperthyroidism. This sequence joins TRBV29-1 and TRBJ2-7, with D perhaps matching TRBD2 (6 bases). Sample: blood. CDR3 nucleotide sequence: TGCAGCGTCCGGGACTCGTACTACGAGCAGTACTTC. Its protein is CSVRDSYYEQYF.